This T cell receptor beta chain was retrieved from a study of cytomegalovirus exposure and HLA in healthy donors. The PCR made use of 60 Vbeta and 13 Jbeta primers. Repertoires were generated with immunoSEQ multiplex PCR, while TCRdb's copy carries only in-frame clones and drops some. The data contain about 190,000 clones, 85% to 90% of them singletons. The germline V gene has CDR1 SGHRS and CDR2 YFSETQ. V was cut by 0 bases and J by 0 bases, with 10 bases left in between. This CDR3 comprises 16 residues. The chain carries TRBV5-1 and TRBJ2-1, with no clear D. This receptor was taken from a man under 40 in good health and CMV-seronegative. The sample consisted of PBMCs. The CDR3 is CASSLGDLPSYNEQFF. The CDR3 DNA sequence: TGCGCCAGCAGCTTGGGAGACTTACCCTCCTACAATGAGCAGTTCTTC.